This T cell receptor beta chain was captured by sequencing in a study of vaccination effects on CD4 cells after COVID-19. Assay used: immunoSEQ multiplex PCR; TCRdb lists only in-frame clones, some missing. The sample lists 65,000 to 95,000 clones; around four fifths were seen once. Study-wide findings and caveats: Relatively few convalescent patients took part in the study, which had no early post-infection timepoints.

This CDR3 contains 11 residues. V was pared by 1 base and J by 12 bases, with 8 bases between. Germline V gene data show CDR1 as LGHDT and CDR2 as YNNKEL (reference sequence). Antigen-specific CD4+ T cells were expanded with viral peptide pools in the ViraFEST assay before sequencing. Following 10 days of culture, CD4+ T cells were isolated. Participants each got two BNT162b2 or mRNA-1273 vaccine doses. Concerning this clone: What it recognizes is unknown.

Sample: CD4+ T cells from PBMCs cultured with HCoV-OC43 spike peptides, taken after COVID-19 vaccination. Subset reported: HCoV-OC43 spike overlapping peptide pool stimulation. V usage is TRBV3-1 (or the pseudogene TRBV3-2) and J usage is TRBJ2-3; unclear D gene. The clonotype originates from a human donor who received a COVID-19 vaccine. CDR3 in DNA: TGTGCCAGCAGCCAAGCGGGCGATCAGTATTTT. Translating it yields CASSQAGDQYF.